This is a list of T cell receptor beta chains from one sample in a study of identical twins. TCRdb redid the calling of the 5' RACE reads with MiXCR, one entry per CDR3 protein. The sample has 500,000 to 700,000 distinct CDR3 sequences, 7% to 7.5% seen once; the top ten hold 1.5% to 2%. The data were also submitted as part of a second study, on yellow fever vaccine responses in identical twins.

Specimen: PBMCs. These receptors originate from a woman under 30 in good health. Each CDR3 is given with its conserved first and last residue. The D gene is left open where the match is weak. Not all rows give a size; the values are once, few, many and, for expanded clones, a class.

CDR3: CSVTHGTSTDTQYF; DNA: TGCAGCGTGACCCACGGGACTAGCACAGATACGCAGTATTTT; V: TRBV29-1; size: .; D: .; J: TRBJ2-3
CDR3: CASSLDRVGGYTF; DNA: TGTGCCAGCAGTCTTGACAGGGTTGGCGGCTACACCTTC; V: TRBV6-6; size: few; D: TRBD1; J: TRBJ1-2
CDR3: CASSPGGQGAPYEQYF; DNA: TGTGCCAGCAGCCCCGGGGGACAGGGAGCCCCCTACGAGCAGTACTTC; V: TRBV6-1; size: few; D: TRBD1; J: TRBJ2-7
CDR3: CASSSWTGVATEAFF; DNA: TGTGCCAGCAGTTCCTGGACAGGGGTGGCCACTGAAGCTTTCTTT; V: TRBV28; size: few; D: TRBD1; J: TRBJ1-1
CDR3: CASSFGAGETQYF; DNA: TGTGCCAGCAGTTTTGGAGCGGGAGAGACCCAGTACTTC; V: TRBV12-3/TRBV12-4; size: many; D: .; J: TRBJ2-5
CDR3: CASSLVPGGQTGTDTQYF; DNA: TGTGCCAGCAGCTTGGTCCCAGGGGGTCAAACCGGCACAGATACGCAGTATTTT; V: TRBV5-5; size: few; D: TRBD1; J: TRBJ2-3
CDR3: CASSQVFSDRGLRQNTGELFF; DNA: TGTGCCAGCAGCCAAGTATTTTCTGACAGGGGGCTTCGCCAGAACACCGGGGAGCTGTTTTTT; V: TRBV3-1; size: few; D: TRBD1; J: TRBJ2-2
CDR3: CASSQQRKREDSDYEQYF; DNA: TGCGCCAGCAGCCAACAAAGAAAGCGGGAGGACTCCGACTACGAGCAGTACTTC; V: TRBV4-1; size: .; D: TRBD2; J: TRBJ2-7
CDR3: CASGLNTGELFF; DNA: TGTGCCAGCGGACTTAACACCGGGGAGCTGTTTTTT; V: TRBV5-5; size: .; D: .; J: TRBJ2-2
CDR3: CSVAPGTPSYEQYF; DNA: TGCAGCGTTGCCCCCGGGACACCCTCCTACGAGCAGTACTTC; V: TRBV29-1; size: .; D: .; J: TRBJ2-7
CDR3: CASSLGLWQNSPLHF; DNA: TGTGCCAGCAGCTTGGGGCTGTGGCAGAATTCACCCCTCCACTTT; V: TRBV5-5; size: many; D: .; J: TRBJ1-6
CDR3: CASRTSVSNEQFF; DNA: TGTGCCAGCAGAACTAGCGTAAGCAATGAGCAGTTCTTC; V: TRBV2; size: many; D: TRBD2; J: TRBJ2-1
CDR3: CASSVVPPGRSTDTQYF; DNA: TGTGCCAGCAGTGTGGTTCCCCCAGGGAGGAGCACAGATACGCAGTATTTT; V: TRBV25-1; size: .; D: .; J: TRBJ2-3
CDR3: CASSSTDPSPYNEQFF; DNA: TGTGCCAGCAGCTCCACAGACCCATCGCCCTACAATGAGCAGTTCTTC; V: TRBV7-9; size: few; D: .; J: TRBJ2-1
CDR3: CASSFGQGSEAFF; DNA: TGTGCCAGCAGTTTTGGGCAGGGCTCTGAAGCTTTCTTT; V: TRBV12-3/TRBV12-4; size: .; D: .; J: TRBJ1-1
CDR3: CASSPPILALRSDEQFF; DNA: TGTGCCAGCAGCCCTCCCATCCTAGCATTACGGAGTGATGAGCAGTTCTTC; V: TRBV3-1; size: .; D: .; J: TRBJ2-1
CDR3: CASSAILAGGQETQYF; DNA: TGTGCCAGCAGTGCTATCCTAGCGGGAGGGCAAGAGACCCAGTACTTC; V: TRBV2; size: .; D: TRBD2; J: TRBJ2-5
CDR3: CASSLPGVGSNTGELFF; DNA: TGTGCCAGCAGCTTACCGGGGGTAGGATCTAACACCGGGGAGCTGTTTTTT; V: TRBV5-6; size: many; D: .; J: TRBJ2-2
CDR3: CSARDTASNQPQHF; DNA: TGCAGTGCTAGAGATACGGCAAGCAATCAGCCCCAGCATTTT; V: TRBV20-1; size: .; D: .; J: TRBJ1-5
CDR3: CASSPWTNTDTQYF; DNA: TGTGCCAGCAGTCCCTGGACCAACACAGATACGCAGTATTTT; V: TRBV12-3/TRBV12-4; size: many; D: .; J: TRBJ2-3
CDR3: CSVAQGMGQPQHF; DNA: TGCAGCGTTGCTCAGGGAATGGGGCAGCCCCAGCATTTT; V: TRBV29-1; size: few; D: .; J: TRBJ1-5
CDR3: CASSPGGTNIGSPLHF; DNA: TGCGCCAGCAGCCCCGGGGGGACAAATATAGGGTCACCCCTCCACTTT; V: TRBV5-1; size: many; D: .; J: TRBJ1-6
CDR3: CASSQVYSWGGNTEAFF; DNA: TGTGCCAGCAGCCAAGTCTATTCGTGGGGTGGGAACACTGAAGCTTTCTTT; V: TRBV3-1; size: many; D: .; J: TRBJ1-1
CDR3: CASTSWGLAGFNTGELFF; DNA: TGTGCCAGCACCTCTTGGGGACTAGCGGGATTTAACACCGGGGAGCTGTTTTTT; V: TRBV12-3/TRBV12-4; size: many; D: TRBD2; J: TRBJ2-2
CDR3: CASTLAGRRETQYF; DNA: TGTGCCAGCACCCTTGCAGGCAGGAGGGAGACCCAGTACTTC; V: TRBV5-6; size: many; D: .; J: TRBJ2-5
CDR3: CASSFGGRLHYEQYF; DNA: TGTGCCAGCAGTTTTGGCGGGAGGCTCCACTACGAGCAGTACTTC; V: TRBV12-3/TRBV12-4; size: few; D: TRBD2; J: TRBJ2-7
CDR3: CSVVTQGLLWGYEQYF; DNA: TGCAGCGTTGTTACCCAGGGATTACTTTGGGGCTACGAGCAGTACTTC; V: TRBV29-1; size: .; D: .; J: TRBJ2-7
CDR3: CASSRGTSYEQYF; DNA: TGTGCCAGCAGCCGAGGGACAAGCTACGAGCAGTACTTC; V: TRBV7-8; size: many; D: .; J: TRBJ2-7
CDR3: CASSLALGGSEDTQYF; DNA: TGTGCCAGCAGCTTAGCACTTGGCGGGAGCGAGGATACGCAGTATTTT; V: TRBV7-6; size: many; D: TRBD2; J: TRBJ2-3
CDR3: CASSVTGLAGLKNIQYF; DNA: TGTGCCAGCAGCGTAACGGGACTAGCGGGGCTAAAAAACATTCAGTACTTC; V: TRBV11-2; size: many; D: TRBD2; J: TRBJ2-4